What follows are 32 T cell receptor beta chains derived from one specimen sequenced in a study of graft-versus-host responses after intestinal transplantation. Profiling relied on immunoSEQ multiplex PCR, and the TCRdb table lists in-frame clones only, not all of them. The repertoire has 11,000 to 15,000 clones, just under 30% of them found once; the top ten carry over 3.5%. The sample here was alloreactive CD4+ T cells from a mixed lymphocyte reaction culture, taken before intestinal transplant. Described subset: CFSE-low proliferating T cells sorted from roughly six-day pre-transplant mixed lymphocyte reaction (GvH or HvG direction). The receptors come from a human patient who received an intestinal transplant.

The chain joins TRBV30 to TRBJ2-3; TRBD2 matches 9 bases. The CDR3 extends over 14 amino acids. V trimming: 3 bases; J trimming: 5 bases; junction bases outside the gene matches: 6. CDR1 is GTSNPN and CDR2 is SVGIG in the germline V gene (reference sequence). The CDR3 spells CAWSVAGAVDTQYF. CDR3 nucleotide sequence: TGTGCCTGGAGCGTAGCGGGAGCTGTAGATACGCAGTATTTT.

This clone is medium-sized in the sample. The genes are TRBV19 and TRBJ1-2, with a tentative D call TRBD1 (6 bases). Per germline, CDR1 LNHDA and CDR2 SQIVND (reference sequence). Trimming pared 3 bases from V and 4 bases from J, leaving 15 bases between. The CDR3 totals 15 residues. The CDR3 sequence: CASSIGGGTGYGYTF. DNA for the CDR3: TGTGCCAGTAGTATTGGAGGGGGAACGGGCTATGGCTACACCTTC.

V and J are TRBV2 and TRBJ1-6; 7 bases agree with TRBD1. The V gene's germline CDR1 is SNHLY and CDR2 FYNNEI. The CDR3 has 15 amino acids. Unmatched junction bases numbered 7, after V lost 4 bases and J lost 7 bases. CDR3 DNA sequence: TGTGCCAGCAGTGCAACAGGGGCCACCAATTCACCCCTCCACTTT. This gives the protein CASSATGATNSPLHF.

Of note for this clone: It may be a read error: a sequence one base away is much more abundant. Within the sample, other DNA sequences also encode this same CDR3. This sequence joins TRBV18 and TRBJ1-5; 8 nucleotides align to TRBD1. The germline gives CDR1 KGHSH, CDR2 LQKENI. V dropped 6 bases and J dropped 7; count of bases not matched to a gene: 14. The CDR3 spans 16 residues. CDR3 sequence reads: CASSPVQGAQGQPQHF. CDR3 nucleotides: TGTGCCAGCTCGCCCGTTCAGGGGGCGCAGGGGCAGCCCCAGCATTTT.

The CDR3 protein is CASSQVGGESHEQFF. The CDR3 nucleotides are TGTGCCAGCAGCCAAGTAGGCGGGGAATCACATGAGCAGTTCTTC. The J gene is TRBJ2-1, the V gene TRBV5-8; a weak D match, TRBD2 (6 bases). CDR3 length: 15 amino acids. Trimming removed 4 bases from V and 8 bases from J, with 19 bases in between. Germline CDR1 is SGHTS and CDR2 is YDEGEE.

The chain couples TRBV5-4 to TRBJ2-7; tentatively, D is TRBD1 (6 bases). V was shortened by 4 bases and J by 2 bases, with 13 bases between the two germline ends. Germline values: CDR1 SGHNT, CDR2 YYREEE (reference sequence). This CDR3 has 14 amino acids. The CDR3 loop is CASSQGTLTYEQYF. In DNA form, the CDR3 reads TGTGCCAGCAGCCAGGGGACCCTAACCTACGAGCAGTACTTC.

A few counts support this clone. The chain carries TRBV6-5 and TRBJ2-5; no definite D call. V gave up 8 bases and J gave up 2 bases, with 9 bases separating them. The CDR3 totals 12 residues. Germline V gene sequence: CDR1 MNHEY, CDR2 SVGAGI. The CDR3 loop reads CASATTQETQYF. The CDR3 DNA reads TGTGCCAGCGCAACCACACAAGAGACCCAGTACTTC.

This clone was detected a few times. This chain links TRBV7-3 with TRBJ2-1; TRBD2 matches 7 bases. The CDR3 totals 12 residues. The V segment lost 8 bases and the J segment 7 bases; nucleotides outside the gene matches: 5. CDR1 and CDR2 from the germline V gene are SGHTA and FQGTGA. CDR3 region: CASSPAGNEQFF. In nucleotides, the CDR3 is TGTGCCAGCTCCCCAGCGGGGAATGAGCAGTTCTTC.

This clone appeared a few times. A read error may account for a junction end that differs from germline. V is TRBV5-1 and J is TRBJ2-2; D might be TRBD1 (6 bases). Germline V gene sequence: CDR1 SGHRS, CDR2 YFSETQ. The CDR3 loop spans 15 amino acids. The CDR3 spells CASSLTGKGDRGAVF. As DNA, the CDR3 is TGCGCCAGCAGCTTGACAGGGAAGGGGGACCGGGGAGCTGTTTTT. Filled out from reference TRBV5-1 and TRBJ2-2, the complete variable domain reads KAGVTQTPRYLIKTRGQQVTLSCSPISGHRSVSWYQQTPGQGLQFLFEYFSETQRNKGNFPGRFSGRQFSNSRSEMNVSTLELGDSALYLCASSLTGKGDRGAVFGEGSRLTVL.

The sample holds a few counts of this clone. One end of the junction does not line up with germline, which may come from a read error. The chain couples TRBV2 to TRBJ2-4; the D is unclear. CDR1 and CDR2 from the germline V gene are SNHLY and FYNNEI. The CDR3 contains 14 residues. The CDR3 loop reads CASREDGAKNIQYF. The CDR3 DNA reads TGTGCCAGCAGGGAAGATGGAGCCAAAAACATTCAGTACTTC.

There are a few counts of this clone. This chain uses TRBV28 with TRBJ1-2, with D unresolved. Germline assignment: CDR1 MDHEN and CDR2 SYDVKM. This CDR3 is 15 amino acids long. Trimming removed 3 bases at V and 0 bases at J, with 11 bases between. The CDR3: CASSFPWSANYGYTF. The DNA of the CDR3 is TGTGCCAGCAGTTTCCCTTGGAGCGCTAACTATGGCTACACCTTC.

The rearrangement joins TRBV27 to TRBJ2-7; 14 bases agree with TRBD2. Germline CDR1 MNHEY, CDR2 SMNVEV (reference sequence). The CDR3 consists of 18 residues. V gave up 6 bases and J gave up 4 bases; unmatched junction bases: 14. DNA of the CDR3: TGTGCCAGCAGGATGGGACTAGCGGGAGCCAAAGGCTTTTACGAGCAGTACTTC. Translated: CASRMGLAGAKGFYEQYF.

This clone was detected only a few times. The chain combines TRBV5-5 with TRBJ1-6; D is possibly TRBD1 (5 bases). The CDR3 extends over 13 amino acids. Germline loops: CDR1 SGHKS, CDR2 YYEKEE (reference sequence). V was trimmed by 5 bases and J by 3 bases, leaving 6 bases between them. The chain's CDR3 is CASRDSYNSPLHF. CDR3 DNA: TGTGCCAGCAGAGACAGCTATAATTCACCCCTCCACTTT.

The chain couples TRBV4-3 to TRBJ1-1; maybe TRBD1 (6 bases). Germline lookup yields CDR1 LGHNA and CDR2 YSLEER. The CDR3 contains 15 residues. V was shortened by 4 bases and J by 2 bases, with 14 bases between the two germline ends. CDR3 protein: CASSRADRVNTEAFF. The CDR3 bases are TGCGCCAGCAGCCGAGCGGACAGAGTAAACACTGAAGCTTTCTTT.

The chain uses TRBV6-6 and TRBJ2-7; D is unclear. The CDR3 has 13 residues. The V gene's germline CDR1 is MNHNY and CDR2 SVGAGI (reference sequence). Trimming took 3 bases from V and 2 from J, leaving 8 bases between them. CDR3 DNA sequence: TGTGCCAGCAGTTATCCGGGTCCCTACGAGCAGTACTTC. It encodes CASSYPGPYEQYF.

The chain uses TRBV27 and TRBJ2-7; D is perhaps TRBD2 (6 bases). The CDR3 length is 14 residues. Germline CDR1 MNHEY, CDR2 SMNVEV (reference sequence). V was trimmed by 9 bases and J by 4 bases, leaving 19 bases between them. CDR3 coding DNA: TGTGCCAGTTCCGGGAGCCAGGTTGGTTACGAGCAGTACTTC. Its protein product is CASSGSQVGYEQYF.

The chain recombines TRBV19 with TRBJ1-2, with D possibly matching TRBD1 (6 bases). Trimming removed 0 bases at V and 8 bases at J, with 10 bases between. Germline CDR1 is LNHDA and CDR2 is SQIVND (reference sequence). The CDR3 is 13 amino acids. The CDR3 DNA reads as TGTGCCAGTAGTATAGAACAGGGCTGGGGCTACACCTTC. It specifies CASSIEQGWGYTF. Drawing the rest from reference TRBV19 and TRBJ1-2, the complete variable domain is DGGITQSPKYLFRKEGQNVTLSCEQNLNHDAMYWYRQDPGQGLRLIYYSQIVNDFQKGDIAEGYSVSREKKESFPLTVTSAQKNPTAFYLCASSIEQGWGYTFGSGTRLTVV.

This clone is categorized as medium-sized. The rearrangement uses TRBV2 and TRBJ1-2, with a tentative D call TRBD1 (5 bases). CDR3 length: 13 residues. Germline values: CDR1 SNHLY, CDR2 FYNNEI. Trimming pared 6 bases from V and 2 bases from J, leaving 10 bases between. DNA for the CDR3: TGTGCCAGCAGAGGGGACGGAAACTATGGCTACACCTTC. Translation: CASRGDGNYGYTF.

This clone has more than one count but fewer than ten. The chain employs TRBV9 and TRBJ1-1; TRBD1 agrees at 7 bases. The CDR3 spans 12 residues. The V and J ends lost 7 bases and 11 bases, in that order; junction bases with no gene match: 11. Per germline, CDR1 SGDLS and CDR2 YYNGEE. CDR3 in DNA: TGTGCCAGCTCGAGGACAGGCTCTCTGGCTTTCTTT. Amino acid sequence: CASSRTGSLAFF. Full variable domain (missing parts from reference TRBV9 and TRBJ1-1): DSGVTQTPKHLITATGQRVTLRCSPRSGDLSVYWYQQSLDQGLQFLIQYYNGEERAKGNILERFSAQQFPDLHSELNLSSLELGDSALYFCASSRTGSLAFFGQGTRLTVV.

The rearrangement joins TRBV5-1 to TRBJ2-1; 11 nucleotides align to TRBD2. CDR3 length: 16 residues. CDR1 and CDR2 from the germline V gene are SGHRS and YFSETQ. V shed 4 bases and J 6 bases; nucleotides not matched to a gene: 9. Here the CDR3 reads CASSRVAGGRGNEQFF. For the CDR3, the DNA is TGCGCCAGCAGCAGAGTAGCGGGAGGGCGGGGCAATGAGCAGTTCTTC.

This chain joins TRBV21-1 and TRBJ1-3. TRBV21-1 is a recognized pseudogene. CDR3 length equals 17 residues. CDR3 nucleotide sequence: TGTGCCAGCAGGTCTCGACTAGCTACAACCGCACGAAACACCATATATTTT. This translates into CASRSRLATTARNTIYF.

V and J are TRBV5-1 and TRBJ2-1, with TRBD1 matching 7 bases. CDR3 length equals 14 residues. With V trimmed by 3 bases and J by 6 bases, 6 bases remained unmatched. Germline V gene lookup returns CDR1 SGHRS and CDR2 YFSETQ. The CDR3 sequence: CASSSTGTLNEQFF. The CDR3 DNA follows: TGCGCCAGCAGCTCGACAGGGACACTCAATGAGCAGTTCTTC.

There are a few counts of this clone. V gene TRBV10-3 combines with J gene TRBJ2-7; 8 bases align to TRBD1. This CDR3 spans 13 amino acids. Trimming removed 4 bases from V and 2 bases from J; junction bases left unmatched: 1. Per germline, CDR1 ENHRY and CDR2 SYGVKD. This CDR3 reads CAISGRGPYEQYF. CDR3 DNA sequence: TGTGCCATCAGTGGCAGGGGGCCCTACGAGCAGTACTTC.

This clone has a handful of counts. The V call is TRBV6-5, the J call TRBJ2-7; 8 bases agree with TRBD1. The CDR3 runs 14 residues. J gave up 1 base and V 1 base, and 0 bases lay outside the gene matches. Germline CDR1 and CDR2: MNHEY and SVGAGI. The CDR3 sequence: CASSYWTGSYEQYF. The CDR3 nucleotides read TGTGCCAGCAGTTACTGGACAGGGTCCTACGAGCAGTACTTC.

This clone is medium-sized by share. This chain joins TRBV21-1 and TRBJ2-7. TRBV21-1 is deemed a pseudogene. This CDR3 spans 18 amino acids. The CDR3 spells CASSKGRWADDFLYEQYF. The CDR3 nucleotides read TGTGCCAGCAGCAAAGGCCGTTGGGCGGACGACTTTTTATACGAGCAGTACTTC.

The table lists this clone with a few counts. Here the CDR3 DNA reads TGCGCCAGCAGTCTACAGGGGGCGTCAACTGAAGCTTTCTTT. Its translation: CASSLQGASTEAFF. The chain recombines TRBV5-1 with TRBJ1-1; TRBD1 aligns across 9 bases. The CDR3 runs to 14 residues. The J segment lost 5 bases and the V segment lost 5 bases, leaving 7 bases of the junction unmatched. Germline loops: CDR1 SGHRS, CDR2 YFSETQ.

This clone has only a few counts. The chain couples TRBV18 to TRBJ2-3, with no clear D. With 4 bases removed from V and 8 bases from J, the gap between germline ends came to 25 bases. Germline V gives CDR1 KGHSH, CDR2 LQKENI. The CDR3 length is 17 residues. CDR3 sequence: CASSLTRTPNTPTTQYF. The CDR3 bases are TGTGCCAGCTCACTCACCAGGACGCCTAATACTCCTACTACGCAGTATTTT.

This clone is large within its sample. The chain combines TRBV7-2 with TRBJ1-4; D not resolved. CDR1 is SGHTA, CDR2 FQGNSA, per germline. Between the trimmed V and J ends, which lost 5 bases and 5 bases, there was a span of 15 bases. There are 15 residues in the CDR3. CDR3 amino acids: CASSPDGRSNEKLFF. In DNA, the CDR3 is TGTGCCAGCAGCCCAGATGGCAGGTCAAATGAAAAACTGTTTTTT.

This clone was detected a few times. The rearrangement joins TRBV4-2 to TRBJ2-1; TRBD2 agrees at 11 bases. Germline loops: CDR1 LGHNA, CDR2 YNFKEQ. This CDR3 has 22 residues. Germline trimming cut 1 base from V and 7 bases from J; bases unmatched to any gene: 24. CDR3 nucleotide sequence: TGTGCCAGCAGCCAAGCCCGTCGGACTACTAGCGGGAGATTTGGGGAGATTAATGAGCAGTTCTTC. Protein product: CASSQARRTTSGRFGEINEQFF.

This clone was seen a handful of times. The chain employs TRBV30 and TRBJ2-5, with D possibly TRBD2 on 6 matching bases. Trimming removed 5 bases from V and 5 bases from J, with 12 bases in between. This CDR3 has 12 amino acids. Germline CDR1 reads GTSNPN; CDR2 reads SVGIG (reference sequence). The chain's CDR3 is CAWGIGGETQYF. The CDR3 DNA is TGTGCCTGGGGGATTGGGGGGGAGACCCAGTACTTC.

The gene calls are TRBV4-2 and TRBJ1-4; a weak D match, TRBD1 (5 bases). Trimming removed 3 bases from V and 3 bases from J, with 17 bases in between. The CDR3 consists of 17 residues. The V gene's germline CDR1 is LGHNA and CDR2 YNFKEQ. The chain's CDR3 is CASSQTGTSRANEKLFF. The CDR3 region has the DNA TGTGCCAGCAGCCAGACCGGGACTTCCCGCGCTAATGAAAAACTGTTTTTT.

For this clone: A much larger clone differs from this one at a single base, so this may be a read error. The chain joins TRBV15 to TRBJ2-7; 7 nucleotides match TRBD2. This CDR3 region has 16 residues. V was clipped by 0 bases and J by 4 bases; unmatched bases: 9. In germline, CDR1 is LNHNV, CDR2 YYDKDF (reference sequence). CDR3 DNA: TGTGCCACCAGCAGAGACTATGGCGGGAGAGGTTACGAGCAGTACTTC. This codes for CATSRDYGGRGYEQYF. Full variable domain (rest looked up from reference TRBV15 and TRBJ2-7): DAMVIQNPRYQVTQFGKPVTLSCSQTLNHNVMYWYQQKSSQAPKLLFHYYDKDFNNEADTPDNFQSRRPNTSFCFLDIRSPGLGDTAMYLCATSRDYGGRGYEQYFGPGTRLTVT.